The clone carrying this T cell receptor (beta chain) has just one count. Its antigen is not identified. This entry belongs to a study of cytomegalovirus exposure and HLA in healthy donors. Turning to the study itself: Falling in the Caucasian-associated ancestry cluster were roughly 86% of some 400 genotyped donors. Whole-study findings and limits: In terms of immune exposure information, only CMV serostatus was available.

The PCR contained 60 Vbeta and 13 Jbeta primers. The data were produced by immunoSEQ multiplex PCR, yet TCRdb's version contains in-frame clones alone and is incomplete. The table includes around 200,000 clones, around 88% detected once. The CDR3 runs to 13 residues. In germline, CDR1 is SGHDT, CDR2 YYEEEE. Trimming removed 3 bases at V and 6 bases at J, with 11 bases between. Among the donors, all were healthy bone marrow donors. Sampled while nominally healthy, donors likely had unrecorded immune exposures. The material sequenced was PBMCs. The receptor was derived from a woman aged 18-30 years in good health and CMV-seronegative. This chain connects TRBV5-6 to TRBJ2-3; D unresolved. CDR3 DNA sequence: TGTGCCAGCAGCTCGACGGGTTCGGATACGCAGTATTTT. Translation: CASSSTGSDTQYF.